Included here is one T cell receptor beta chain sequence, with context. Its antigen is still unknown. The sample belongs to a study of T-cell reconstitution after alpha-beta-depleted transplantation in children. Researchers prepared the TCRbeta library using unique molecular identifiers, the study reports. TCRdb reprocessed the PCR reads via MiXCR and lists one record per CDR3 protein. The profile shows 90,000 to 100,000 distinct CDR3 sequences, 23% of them singletons. General observations from the study: Fresh T-cell production supplied most of the T-cell counts and diversity seen one year after transplant. Reported findings indicate that, about two months after transplant, alpha-beta T cells came from several hundred expanded clones, which were derived from non-depleted graft cells. Some patients showed high day-60 TCRbeta diversity, which derived from surviving recipient T cells and thymic progenitors.

The source was PBMCs, collected before TCRalphabeta/CD19-depleted stem cell transplant. The TCR originated in a boy aged 2 to 9 with acute lymphoblastic leukemia, due to receive a stem cell transplant.

CDR3 residues: CASSTVGRLYEQFF. In DNA, the CDR3 is TGTGCCAGCAGTACCGTGGGCCGATTATATGAGCAGTTCTTC. The rearrangement links TRBV6-2 or TRBV6-3 to TRBJ2-1; D is unclear. CDR3 size: 14 residues. Germline V gives CDR1 MNHEY, CDR2 SVGEGT. V was shortened by 5 bases and J by 8 bases, with 16 bases between the two germline ends.